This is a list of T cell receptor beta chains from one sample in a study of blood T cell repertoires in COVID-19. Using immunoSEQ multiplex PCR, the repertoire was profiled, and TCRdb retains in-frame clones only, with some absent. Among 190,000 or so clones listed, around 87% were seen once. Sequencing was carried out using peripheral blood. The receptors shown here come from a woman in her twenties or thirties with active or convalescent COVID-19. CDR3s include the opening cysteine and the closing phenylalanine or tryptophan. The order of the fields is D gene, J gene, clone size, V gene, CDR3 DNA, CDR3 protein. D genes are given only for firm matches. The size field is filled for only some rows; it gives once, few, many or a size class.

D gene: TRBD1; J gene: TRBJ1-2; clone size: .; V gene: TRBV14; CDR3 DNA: TGTGCCAGCAGCCAGCTGGACAGGGGTTCCCATGGCTACACCTTC; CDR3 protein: CASSQLDRGSHGYTF
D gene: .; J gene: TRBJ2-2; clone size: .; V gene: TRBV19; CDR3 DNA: TGTGCCAGTAGTTTTGGGGGCACGAACACCGGGGAGCTGTTTTTT; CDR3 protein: CASSFGGTNTGELFF
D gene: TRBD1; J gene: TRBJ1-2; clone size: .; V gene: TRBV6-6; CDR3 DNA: TGTGCCAGCAGTTACTCCGACAGGGGTGGCTACACCTTC; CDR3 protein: CASSYSDRGGYTF
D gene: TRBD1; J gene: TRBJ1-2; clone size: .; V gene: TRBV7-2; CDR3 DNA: TGTGCCAGCAGCTTAGGGGGACAGGGCGTGCTCTATGGCTACACCTTC; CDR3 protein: CASSLGGQGVLYGYTF
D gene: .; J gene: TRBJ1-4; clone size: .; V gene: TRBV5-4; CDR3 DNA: TGTGCCAGCAGCTTGGATCAGGGCCTAAATGAAAAACTGTTTTTT; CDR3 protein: CASSLDQGLNEKLFF
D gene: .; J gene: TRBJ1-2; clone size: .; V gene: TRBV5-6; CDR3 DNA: TGTGCCAGCAGCCCGGGAGAAGCATATGGCTACACCTTC; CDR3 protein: CASSPGEAYGYTF
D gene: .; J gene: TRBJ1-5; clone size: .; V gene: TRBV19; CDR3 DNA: TGTGCCAGTACCCCGGGATGGGGTGGGGATCAGCCCCAGCATTTT; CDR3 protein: CASTPGWGGDQPQHF
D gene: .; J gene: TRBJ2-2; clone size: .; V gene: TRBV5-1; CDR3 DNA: TGCGCCAGCGCCCCCCCACGGGAAGGAAGGACCGGGGAGCTGTTTTTT; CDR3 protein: CASAPPREGRTGELFF
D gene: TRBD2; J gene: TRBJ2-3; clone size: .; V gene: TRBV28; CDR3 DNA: TGTGCCAGCACCTCAGCGGGAGAACTAGATACGCAGTATTTT; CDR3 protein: CASTSAGELDTQYF
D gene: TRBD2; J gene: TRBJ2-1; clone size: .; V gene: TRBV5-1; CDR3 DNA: TGCGCCAGCAGCTTGGCCTTTCTCGGCGGGAGTCGGGATGAGCAGTTCTTC; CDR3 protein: CASSLAFLGGSRDEQFF
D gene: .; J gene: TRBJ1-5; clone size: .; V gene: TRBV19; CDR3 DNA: TGTGCCAGTAGTATTTTCAGGTCCAATCAGCCCCAGCATTTT; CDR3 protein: CASSIFRSNQPQHF
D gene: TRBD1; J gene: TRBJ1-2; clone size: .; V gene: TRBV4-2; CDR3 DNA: TGTGCCAGCAGCCAAGAAACCGGGGCAGGGGGCGCCTATGGCTACACCTTC; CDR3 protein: CASSQETGAGGAYGYTF
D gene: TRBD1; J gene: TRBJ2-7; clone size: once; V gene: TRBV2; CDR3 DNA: TGTGCCAGCAGTGGACAGGGCCCCACCGAGCAGTACTTC; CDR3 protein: CASSGQGPTEQYF
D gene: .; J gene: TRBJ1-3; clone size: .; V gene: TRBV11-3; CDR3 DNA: TGTGCCAGCAGCTTGGGCAGGTACACCATATATTTT; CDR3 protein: CASSLGRYTIYF
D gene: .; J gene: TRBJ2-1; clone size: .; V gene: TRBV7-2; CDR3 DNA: TGTGCCAGCAGCTCGGGAGGACAGCTGAGGTACAATGAGCAGTTCTTC; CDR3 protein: CASSSGGQLRYNEQFF
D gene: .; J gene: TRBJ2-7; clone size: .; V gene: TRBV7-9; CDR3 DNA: TGTGCCAGCAGCTCTTATTTCACGGGACACTTAAGCTCCTACGAGCAGTACTTC; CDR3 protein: CASSSYFTGHLSSYEQYF
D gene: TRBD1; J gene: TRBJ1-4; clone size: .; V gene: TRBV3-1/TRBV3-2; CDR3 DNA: TGTGCCAGCAGCCACAGGGGGACTAATGAAAAACTGTTTTTT; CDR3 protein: CASSHRGTNEKLFF
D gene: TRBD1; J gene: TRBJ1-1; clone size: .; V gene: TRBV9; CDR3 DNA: TGTGCCAGCAGCCGGGGACAGATGAACGCTGAAGCTTTCTTT; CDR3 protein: CASSRGQMNAEAFF
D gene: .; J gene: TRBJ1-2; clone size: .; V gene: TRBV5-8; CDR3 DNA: TGTGCCAGCAGCTTTTCTAGGGGAACTAACTATGGCTACACCTTC; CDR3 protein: CASSFSRGTNYGYTF
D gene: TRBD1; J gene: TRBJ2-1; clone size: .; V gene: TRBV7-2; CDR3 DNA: TGTGCCAGCAGCTTTTCGGCAGGGGGATACAATGAGCAGTTCTTC; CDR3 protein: CASSFSAGGYNEQFF
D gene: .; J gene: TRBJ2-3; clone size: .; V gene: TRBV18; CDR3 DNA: TGTGCCAGCTCACCCTACGGGTTGACAGATACGCAGTATTTT; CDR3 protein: CASSPYGLTDTQYF
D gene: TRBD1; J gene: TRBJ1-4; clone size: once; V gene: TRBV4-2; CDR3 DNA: TGTGCCAGCAGCCCCGGGACAGCGAATGAAAAACTGTTTTTT; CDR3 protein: CASSPGTANEKLFF
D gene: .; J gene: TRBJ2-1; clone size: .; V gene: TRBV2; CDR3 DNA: TGTGCCAGCAGTGATCGCCGCGGCCCCTTCTCCTACAATGAGCAGTTCTTC; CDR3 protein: CASSDRRGPFSYNEQFF
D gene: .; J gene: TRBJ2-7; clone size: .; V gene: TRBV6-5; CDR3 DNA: TGTGCCAGCAGAACCGGGACTGGCTCCTACGAGCAGTACTTC; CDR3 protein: CASRTGTGSYEQYF
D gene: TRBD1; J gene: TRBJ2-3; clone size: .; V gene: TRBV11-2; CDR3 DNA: TGTGCCAGCAGCTTGGGCCGGAGCTGGGGCAGGGGGCCTGGAGATACGCAGTATTTT; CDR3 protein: CASSLGRSWGRGPGDTQYF
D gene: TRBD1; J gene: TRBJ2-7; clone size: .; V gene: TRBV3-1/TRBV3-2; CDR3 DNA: TGTGCCAGCAGCCAAGATCGGACAGGGGGTTACGAGCAGTACTTC; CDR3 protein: CASSQDRTGGYEQYF
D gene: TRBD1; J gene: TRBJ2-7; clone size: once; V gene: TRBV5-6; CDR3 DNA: TGTGCCAGCAGCTTCCCGGGACAGGCTTACGAGCAGTACTTC; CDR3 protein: CASSFPGQAYEQYF
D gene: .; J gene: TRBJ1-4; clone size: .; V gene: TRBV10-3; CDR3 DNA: TGTGCCATCAGTGAGGGGGCCCCCCTGGGAAATGAAAAACTGTTTTTT; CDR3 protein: CAISEGAPLGNEKLFF
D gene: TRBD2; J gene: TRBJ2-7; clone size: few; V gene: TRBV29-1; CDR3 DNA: TGCAGCGTTTATGGTGGACTAGCGGGAACCTACGAGCAGTACTTC; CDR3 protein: CSVYGGLAGTYEQYF
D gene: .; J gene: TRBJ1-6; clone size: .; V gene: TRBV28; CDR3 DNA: TGTGCCAGCAATTCGGTTCGCTCACCCCTCCACTTT; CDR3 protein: CASNSVRSPLHF
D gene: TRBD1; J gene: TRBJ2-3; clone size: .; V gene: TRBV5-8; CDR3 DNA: TGTGCCAGCAGCTTGGCCTGGCAGGGGGCAGATACGCAGTATTTT; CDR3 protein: CASSLAWQGADTQYF
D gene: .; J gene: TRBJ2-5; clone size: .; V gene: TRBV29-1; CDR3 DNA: TGCAGCGTGGGGCCGGACAACCAAGAGACCCAGTACTTC; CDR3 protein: CSVGPDNQETQYF
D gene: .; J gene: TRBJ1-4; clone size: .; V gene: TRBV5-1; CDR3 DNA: TGCGCCAGCAGCTCGGGACTTCTGGGGACTAATGAAAAACTGTTTTTT; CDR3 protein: CASSSGLLGTNEKLFF
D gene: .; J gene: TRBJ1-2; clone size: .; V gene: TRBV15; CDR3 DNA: TGTGCCACCAGCAGAGTCCCCTCGACAGGCTATGGCTACACCTTC; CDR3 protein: CATSRVPSTGYGYTF
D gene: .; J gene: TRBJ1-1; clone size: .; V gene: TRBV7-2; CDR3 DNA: TGTGCCAGCAGTTCCACGGGGGTGCGGAACACTGAAGCTTTCTTT; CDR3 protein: CASSSTGVRNTEAFF
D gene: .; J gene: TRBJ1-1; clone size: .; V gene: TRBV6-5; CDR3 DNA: TGTGCCAGCAGTTACTCACGCGAGAACACTGAAGCTTTCTTT; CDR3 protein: CASSYSRENTEAFF
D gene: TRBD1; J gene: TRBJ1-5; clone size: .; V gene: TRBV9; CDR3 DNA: TGTGCCAGCAGCTCCGGACAGGGGGCGAATCAGCCCCAGCATTTT; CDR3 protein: CASSSGQGANQPQHF
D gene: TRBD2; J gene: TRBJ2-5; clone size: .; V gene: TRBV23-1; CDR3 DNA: TGCGCCAGCAGTCAAAGTAGGTCGACTAGCGGGGATCAAGAGACCCAGTACTTC; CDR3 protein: CASSQSRSTSGDQETQYF
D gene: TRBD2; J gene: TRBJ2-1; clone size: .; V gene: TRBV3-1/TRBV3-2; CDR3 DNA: TGTGCCAGCAGTCGGGGACTAGCGGAGTACAATGAGCAGTTCTTC; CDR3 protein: CASSRGLAEYNEQFF
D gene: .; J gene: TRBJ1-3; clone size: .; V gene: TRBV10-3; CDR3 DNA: TGTGCCATCAGTACCCTCTGGAGGGACTCTGGAAACACCATATATTTT; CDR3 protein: CAISTLWRDSGNTIYF
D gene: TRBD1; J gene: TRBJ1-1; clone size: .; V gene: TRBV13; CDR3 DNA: TGTGCCAGCAGATACGGGACAGTTCGGACTGAAGCTTTCTTT; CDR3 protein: CASRYGTVRTEAFF
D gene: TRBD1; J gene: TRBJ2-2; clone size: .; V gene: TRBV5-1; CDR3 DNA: TGCGCCAGCAGCGACAGGGGGTATAACACCGGGGAGCTGTTTTTT; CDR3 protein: CASSDRGYNTGELFF
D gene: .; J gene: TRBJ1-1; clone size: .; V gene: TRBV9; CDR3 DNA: TGTGCCAGCAGCGCGCGGGTTTGGAACACTGAAGCTTTCTTT; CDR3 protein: CASSARVWNTEAFF
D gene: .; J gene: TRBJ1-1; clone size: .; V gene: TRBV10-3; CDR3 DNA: TGTGCCATCAGTGATTTACAGGGACCCATGAACACTGAAGCTTTCTTT; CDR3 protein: CAISDLQGPMNTEAFF
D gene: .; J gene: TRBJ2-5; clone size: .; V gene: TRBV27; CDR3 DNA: TGTGCCAGCAGTCCCAGTAACAGGAAAGAGACCCAGTACTTC; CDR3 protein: CASSPSNRKETQYF
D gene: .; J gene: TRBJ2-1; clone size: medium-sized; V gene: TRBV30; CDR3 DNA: TGTGCCTGGAGCTCCCGGGACACTCAACAAGGGATATACAATGAGCAGTTCTTC; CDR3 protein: CAWSSRDTQQGIYNEQFF
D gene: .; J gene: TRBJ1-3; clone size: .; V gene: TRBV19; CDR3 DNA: TGTGCCAGTAGTAGGCAGGGCTACTCTGGAAACACCATATATTTT; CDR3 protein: CASSRQGYSGNTIYF
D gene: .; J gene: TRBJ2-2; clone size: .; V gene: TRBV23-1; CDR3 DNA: TGCGCCAGCAGTCCAGGGACTGTCACCGGGGAGCTGTTTTTT; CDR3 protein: CASSPGTVTGELFF